A selection of T cell receptor beta chains follows, all from one sample in a study of blood T cell repertoires in COVID-19. TCRdb's copy holds only in-frame clones and misses some; the assay was immunoSEQ multiplex PCR. Here the sample spans about 79,000 clones, about 89% being singletons. Sequenced input: peripheral blood. The receptors here all came from a man between 65 and 79 years old with active or convalescent COVID-19. The CDR3 runs from the conserved cysteine through the conserved F or W. The D gene is left open where the match is weak. Size is omitted from some rows. Given values are once, few, many or a class for expanded clones.

j_call clone_size d_call v_call cdr3_nt cdr3_aa
TRBJ1-3 few TRBD1 TRBV11-2 TGTGCCAGCAGTAGGACAGGGCCCAGCTCTGGAAACACCATATATTTT CASSRTGPSSGNTIYF
TRBJ2-7 NA NA TRBV5-3 TGTGCCAGAAGGCACTGCGGGAAGACCCACGAGCAGTACTTC CARRHCGKTHEQYF
TRBJ2-1 NA TRBD2 TRBV27 TGTGCCAGCAGGACTGGGACTAGCGGGAGCCCCTTTGAGCAGTTCTTC CASRTGTSGSPFEQFF
TRBJ1-2 NA NA TRBV6-5 TGTGCCAGCAGTCCTGGGGGGGGCTATGGCTACACCTTC CASSPGGGYGYTF
TRBJ2-2 NA TRBD2 TRBV6-5 TGTGCCAGCAGTCGACTAGCGGGAGAGTCCGGGGAGCTGTTTTTT CASSRLAGESGELFF
TRBJ1-2 NA NA TRBV19 TGTGCCAGTAGTATCGACGACATTAACTATGGCTACACCTTC CASSIDDINYGYTF
TRBJ1-1 NA NA TRBV7-8 TGTGCCAGCAGCCGTCGCGACACTGAAGCTTTCTTT CASSRRDTEAFF
TRBJ2-5 once NA TRBV19 TGTGCCAGTAGTGGCCCGACTAGTGTACAAGAGACCCAGTACTTC CASSGPTSVQETQYF
TRBJ1-2 NA NA TRBV21-1 TGTGCCAGCAGCAAAGAGGTGGGGGAGGGGTACTATGGCTACACCTTC CASSKEVGEGYYGYTF
TRBJ1-3 NA NA TRBV29-1 TGCAGCGGGTATTCGGGCTCTGGAAACACCATATATTTT CSGYSGSGNTIYF
TRBJ1-6 NA NA TRBV2 TGTGCCAGCAGCGCGGAGGGGGGGCTGGGTTCACCCCTCCACTTT CASSAEGGLGSPLHF
TRBJ1-3 once NA TRBV28 TGTGCCAGCAGCGCGGGGGGAAGTGGAAACACCATATATTTT CASSAGGSGNTIYF
TRBJ2-1 NA TRBD1 TRBV5-4 TGTGCCAGCACTATGTCCGGGACAGCGTACAATGAGCAGTTCTTC CASTMSGTAYNEQFF
TRBJ2-3 NA NA TRBV27 TGTGCCAGCAGTTACTCTCCTCGATCTGCGCAGTATTTT CASSYSPRSAQYF
TRBJ2-3 once TRBD2 TRBV28 TGTGCCAGCAGTTTATCGGGGGGGAGCACAGATACGCAGTATTTT CASSLSGGSTDTQYF
TRBJ2-7 NA TRBD1 TRBV2 TGTGCCAGCAGTGGATGGGGTTTCAACGGGACAGGGCACAACGAGCAGTACTTC CASSGWGFNGTGHNEQYF
TRBJ1-1 NA NA TRBV5-1 TGCGCCAGCAGCTTGGGTGGGGGGGTGAACACTGAAGCTTTCTTT CASSLGGGVNTEAFF
TRBJ2-1 NA NA TRBV3-1/TRBV3-2 TGTGCCAGCAGGAGAGGGGGGGAACCCTACAATGAGCAGTTCTTC CASRRGGEPYNEQFF
TRBJ1-2 NA NA TRBV7-8 TGTGCCAGCAGCTCGCAATCTCAGGGTCCATGGAGCTATGGCTACACCTTC CASSSQSQGPWSYGYTF
TRBJ2-7 NA NA TRBV12-3/TRBV12-4 TGTGCCAGCAGTTGGGACAAAAACTACGAGCAGTACTTC CASSWDKNYEQYF
TRBJ2-3 NA NA TRBV7-2 TGTGCCAGCAGCTTAGCGCGGGAAGATACGCAGTATTTT CASSLAREDTQYF
TRBJ1-2 NA NA TRBV30 TGTGCCTGGTTTAGAGGCCCGGAGGGCTATGGCTACACCTTC CAWFRGPEGYGYTF
TRBJ1-1 few TRBD1 TRBV29-1 TGCAGCGTAACAGGGGGCGGAGCTGAAGCTTTCTTT CSVTGGGAEAFF
TRBJ2-1 NA TRBD2 TRBV7-2 TGTGCCAGCAGCTCTCGGACTAGCGGCTCCTACAATGAGCAGTTCTTC CASSSRTSGSYNEQFF
TRBJ2-2 NA NA TRBV5-1 TGCGCCAGTACGAAGTCAGGAGCCGGGATCACCGGGGAGCTGTTTTTT CASTKSGAGITGELFF
TRBJ1-1 NA NA TRBV30 TGTGCCTGGAGTACGTCCCGGGGTGAAGCTTTCTTT CAWSTSRGEAFF
TRBJ1-4 NA TRBD1 TRBV27 TGTGCCAGCAGTTTATCGGACAGGCTTAATGAAAAACTGTTTTTT CASSLSDRLNEKLFF
TRBJ1-5 NA NA TRBV28 TGTGCCAGCAGTCGACAGATTAATCAGCCCCAGCATTTT CASSRQINQPQHF
TRBJ2-5 NA TRBD1 TRBV5-1 TGCGCCAGCAGCGTGGGACAGGGTAAAGAGACCCAGTACTTC CASSVGQGKETQYF
TRBJ2-5 NA TRBD1 TRBV24-1 TGTGCCACCAATCCACAGGGGTCGGAGACCCAGTACTTC CATNPQGSETQYF
TRBJ2-3 NA NA TRBV9 TGTGCCAGCAGCGTAGAATTACTAGTTAGCACAGATACGCAGTATTTT CASSVELLVSTDTQYF
TRBJ2-1 NA NA TRBV7-2 TGTGCCAGCAGCTTAGCGGAGGGTTCCTACAATGAGCAGTTCTTC CASSLAEGSYNEQFF
TRBJ1-1 NA NA TRBV5-1 TGCGCCAGTAGACGGGAGGGCACCATGAACACTGAAGCTTTCTTT CASRREGTMNTEAFF
TRBJ2-5 NA NA TRBV28 TGTGCCAGCAGTTTTGCGGCCATGGAGACCCAGTACTTC CASSFAAMETQYF
TRBJ1-2 NA TRBD1 TRBV2 TGTGCCAGCAGGGACCGGGACAGTGCATTGTGTTGCTACACCTTC CASRDRDSALCCYTF
TRBJ2-7 NA TRBD1 TRBV10-3 TGTGCCATCAGCGGACAGGGGACCACCTACGAGCAGTACTTC CAISGQGTTYEQYF
TRBJ2-3 NA TRBD2 TRBV11-2 TGTGCCAGCAGCCTAACGACTAGCGGGAGGGGGGCAGATACGCAGTATTTT CASSLTTSGRGADTQYF
TRBJ2-7 NA NA TRBV24-1 TGTGCCACCGCCACAGGAAACTACGAGCAGTACTTC CATATGNYEQYF
TRBJ2-7 NA TRBD2 TRBV27 TGTGCCAGCAGTTCCTACCTAGCGGGAGCGGAAGAGCAGTACTTC CASSSYLAGAEEQYF
TRBJ2-7 NA TRBD1 TRBV13 TGTGCCAGCAGCCTTGGACAGGGGGGGTACGAGCAGTACTTC CASSLGQGGYEQYF
TRBJ2-1 NA NA TRBV28 TGTGCCAGCACCCTAAACAATGAGCAGTTCTTC CASTLNNEQFF
TRBJ2-7 NA NA TRBV30 TGTGCCTGCTTACCTGGACTGACTGCTAAGCAGTACTTC CACLPGLTAKQYF
TRBJ2-1 NA TRBD2 TRBV15 TGTGCCACCAGCAGCTTTGCGGGAGGAAGCAATGAGCAGTTCTTC CATSSFAGGSNEQFF
TRBJ2-6 NA TRBD2 TRBV6-6 TGTGCCAGCAGTCGCTGGGGTTCGGGGGGAAGCTCTGGGGCCAACGTCCTGACTTTC CASSRWGSGGSSGANVLTF
TRBJ2-1 few TRBD2 TRBV3-1/TRBV3-2 TGTGCCAGCAGCCCCCGGGGGGTCAATGAGCAGTTCTTC CASSPRGVNEQFF
TRBJ1-5 NA NA TRBV19 TGTGCCAGTAGTAGGACAGAACGCAATCAGCCCCAGCATTTT CASSRTERNQPQHF
TRBJ1-1 NA NA TRBV28 TGTGCCAGCAGACAGAACGGGGGCACTGAAGCTTTCTTT CASRQNGGTEAFF
TRBJ2-7 NA NA TRBV5-3 TGTGCCAGAAGCCATGCCGGACAGCCCTACGAGCAGTACTTC CARSHAGQPYEQYF
TRBJ1-1 NA NA TRBV18 TGTGCCAGCTCACCCGTTAATGCGGGGACTGAAGCTTTCTTT CASSPVNAGTEAFF
TRBJ2-1 NA TRBD1 TRBV9 TGTGCCAGCAGTCCGGGGACAGAAAATGAGCAGTTCTTC CASSPGTENEQFF
TRBJ2-6 NA NA TRBV28 TGTGCCAGCAGTCGAGGCTGGGTCCTGGCCAACGTCCTGACTTTC CASSRGWVLANVLTF
TRBJ1-5 few TRBD1 TRBV2 TGTGCCAGCAGTGGGACAGGGGATCAGCCCCAGCATTTT CASSGTGDQPQHF
TRBJ1-1 NA NA TRBV19 TGTGCCAGTAGGGGGAGGTTGGACACTGAAGCTTTCTTT CASRGRLDTEAFF
TRBJ1-1 NA NA TRBV7-9 TGTGCCAGCAGCCTACAGGGTTTTGGGGAAGCTTTCTTT CASSLQGFGEAFF
TRBJ2-5 NA NA TRBV30 TGTGCCTGGAGGTCGGAGACCCAGTACTTC CAWRSETQYF
TRBJ2-2 NA NA TRBV27 TGTGCCAGCAGTTTATCCCTCACAACCGGGGAGCTGTTTTTT CASSLSLTTGELFF
TRBJ1-1 NA NA TRBV21-1 TGTGCCAGCAGCGTACGGGGATTGGGGAACACTGAAGCTTTCTTT CASSVRGLGNTEAFF